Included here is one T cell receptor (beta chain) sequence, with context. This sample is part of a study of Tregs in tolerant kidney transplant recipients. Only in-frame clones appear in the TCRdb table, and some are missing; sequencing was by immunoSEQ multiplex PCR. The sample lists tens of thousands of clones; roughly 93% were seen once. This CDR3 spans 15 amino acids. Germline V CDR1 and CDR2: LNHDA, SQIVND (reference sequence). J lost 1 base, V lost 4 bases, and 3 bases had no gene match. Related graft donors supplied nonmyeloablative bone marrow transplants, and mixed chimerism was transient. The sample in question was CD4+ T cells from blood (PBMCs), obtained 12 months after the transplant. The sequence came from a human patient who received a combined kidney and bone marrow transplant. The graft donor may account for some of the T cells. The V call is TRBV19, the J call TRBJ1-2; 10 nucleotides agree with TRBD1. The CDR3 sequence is CASSRQGAGNYGYTF. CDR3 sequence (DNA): TGTGCCAGTAGTAGACAGGGGGCCGGTAACTATGGCTACACCTTC.